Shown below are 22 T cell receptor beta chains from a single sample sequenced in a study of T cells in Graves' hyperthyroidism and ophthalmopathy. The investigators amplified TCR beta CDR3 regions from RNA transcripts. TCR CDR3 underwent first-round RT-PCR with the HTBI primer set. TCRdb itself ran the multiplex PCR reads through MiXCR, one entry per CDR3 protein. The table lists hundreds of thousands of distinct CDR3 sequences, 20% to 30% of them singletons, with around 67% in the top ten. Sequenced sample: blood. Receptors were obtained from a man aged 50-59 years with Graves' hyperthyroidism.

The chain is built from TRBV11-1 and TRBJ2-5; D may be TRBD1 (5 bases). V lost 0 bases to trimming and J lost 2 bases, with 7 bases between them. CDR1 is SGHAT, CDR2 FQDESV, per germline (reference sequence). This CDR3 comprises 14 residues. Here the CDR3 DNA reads TGTGCCAGCAGCTTAGCCCCAGGGCAAGAGACCCAGTACTTC. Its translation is CASSLAPGQETQYF.

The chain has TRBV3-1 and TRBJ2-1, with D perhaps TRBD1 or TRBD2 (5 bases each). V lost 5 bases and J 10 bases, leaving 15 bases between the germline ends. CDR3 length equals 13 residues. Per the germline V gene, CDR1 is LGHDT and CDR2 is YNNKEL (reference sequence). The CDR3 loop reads CASSVGGGWEQFF. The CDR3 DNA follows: TGTGCCAGCAGCGTAGGTGGGGGTTGGGAGCAGTTCTTC.

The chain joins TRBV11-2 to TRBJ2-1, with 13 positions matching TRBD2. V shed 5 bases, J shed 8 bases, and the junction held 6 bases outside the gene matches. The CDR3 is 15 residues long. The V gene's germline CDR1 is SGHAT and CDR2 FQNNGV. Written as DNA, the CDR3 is TGTGCCAGCAGCCCAGGACTAGCGGGAGAATATGAGCAGTTCTTC. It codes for CASSPGLAGEYEQFF.

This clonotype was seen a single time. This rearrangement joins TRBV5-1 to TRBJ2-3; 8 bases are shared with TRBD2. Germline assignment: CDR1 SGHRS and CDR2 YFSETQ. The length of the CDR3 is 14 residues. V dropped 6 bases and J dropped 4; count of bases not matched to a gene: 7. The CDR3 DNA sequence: TGCGCCAGCAAGGATACTAGCGGATCAGATACGCAGTATTTT. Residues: CASKDTSGSDTQYF.

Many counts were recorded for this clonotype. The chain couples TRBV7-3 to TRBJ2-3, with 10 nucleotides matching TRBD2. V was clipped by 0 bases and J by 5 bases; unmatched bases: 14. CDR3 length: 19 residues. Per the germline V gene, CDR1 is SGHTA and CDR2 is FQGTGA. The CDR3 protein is CASSLTSSGRANREDTQYF. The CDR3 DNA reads TGTGCCAGCAGCTTAACGTCTAGCGGGAGAGCGAATCGGGAAGATACGCAGTATTTT.

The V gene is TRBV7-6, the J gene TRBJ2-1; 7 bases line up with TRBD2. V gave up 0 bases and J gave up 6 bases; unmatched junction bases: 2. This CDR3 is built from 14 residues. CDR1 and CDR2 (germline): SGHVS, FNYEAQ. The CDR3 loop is CASSLAAGFNEQFF. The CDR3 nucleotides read TGTGCCAGCAGCTTAGCAGCGGGATTCAATGAGCAGTTCTTC.

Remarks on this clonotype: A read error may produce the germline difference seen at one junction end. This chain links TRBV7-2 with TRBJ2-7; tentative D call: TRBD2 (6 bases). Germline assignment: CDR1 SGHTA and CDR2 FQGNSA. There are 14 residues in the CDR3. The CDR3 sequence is CASSLAGGGNEEYF. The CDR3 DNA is TGTGCCAGCAGCTTAGCGGGGGGAGGTAACGAGGAGTACTTC.

CDR3 loop: CASSQVRELDEQFF. As DNA, the CDR3 is TGTGCCAGCAGCCAAGTCCGGGAGCTAGATGAGCAGTTCTTC. J is TRBJ2-1 and V is TRBV4-2, with D maybe TRBD2 (6 bases). The CDR3 is made up of 14 amino acids. The V gene's germline CDR1 is LGHNA and CDR2 YNFKEQ. Trimming removed 1 base from V and 8 bases from J, with 12 bases in between.

Here the CDR3 reads CSARQGFTGELFF. For the CDR3, the DNA is TGCAGTGCTAGACAGGGGTTCACCGGGGAGCTGTTTTTT. The gene calls are TRBV20-1 and TRBJ2-2; D is possibly TRBD1 (6 bases). Germline V lookup: CDR1 DFQATT, CDR2 SNEGSKA (reference sequence). This CDR3 has 13 residues. V was cut by 2 bases and J by 4 bases, with 8 bases left in between.

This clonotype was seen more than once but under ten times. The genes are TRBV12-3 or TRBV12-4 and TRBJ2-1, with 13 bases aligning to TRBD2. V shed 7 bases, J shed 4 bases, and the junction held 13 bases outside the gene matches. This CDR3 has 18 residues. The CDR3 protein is CASTVPGLAGKFYNEQFF. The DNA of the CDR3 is TGTGCCAGCACCGTACCGGGACTAGCGGGAAAATTTTACAATGAGCAGTTCTTC.

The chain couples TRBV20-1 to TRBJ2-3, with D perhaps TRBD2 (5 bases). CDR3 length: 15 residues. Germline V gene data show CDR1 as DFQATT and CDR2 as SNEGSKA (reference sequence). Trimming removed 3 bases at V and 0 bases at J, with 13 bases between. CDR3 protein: CSASLLAPSTDTQYF. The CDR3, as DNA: TGCAGTGCTAGTTTGCTAGCCCCTAGCACAGATACGCAGTATTTT.

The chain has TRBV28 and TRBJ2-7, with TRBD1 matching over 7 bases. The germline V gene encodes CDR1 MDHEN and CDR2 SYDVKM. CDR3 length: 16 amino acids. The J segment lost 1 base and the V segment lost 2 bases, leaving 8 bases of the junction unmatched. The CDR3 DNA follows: TGTGCCAGCAGTTTAGTGGGGACAGCTCCATCCTACGAGCAGTACTTC. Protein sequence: CASSLVGTAPSYEQYF.

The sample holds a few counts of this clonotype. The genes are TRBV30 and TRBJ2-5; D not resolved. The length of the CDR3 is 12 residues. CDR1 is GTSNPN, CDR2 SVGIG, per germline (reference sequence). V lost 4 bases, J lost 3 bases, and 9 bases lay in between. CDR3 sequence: CAWMVKEETQYF. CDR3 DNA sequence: TGTGCCTGGATGGTCAAGGAAGAGACCCAGTACTTC.

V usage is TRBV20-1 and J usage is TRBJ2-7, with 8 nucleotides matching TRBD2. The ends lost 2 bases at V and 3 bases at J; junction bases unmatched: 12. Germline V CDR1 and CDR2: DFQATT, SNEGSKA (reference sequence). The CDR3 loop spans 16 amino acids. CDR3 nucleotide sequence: TGCAGTGCTAGATCGGTAGCGGGAAGTTCCCACTACGAGCAGTACTTC. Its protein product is CSARSVAGSSHYEQYF.

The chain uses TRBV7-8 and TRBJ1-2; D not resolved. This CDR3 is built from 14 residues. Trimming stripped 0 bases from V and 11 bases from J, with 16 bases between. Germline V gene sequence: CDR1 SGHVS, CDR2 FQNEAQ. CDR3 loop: CASSLAPADRMYTF. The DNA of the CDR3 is TGTGCCAGCAGCTTAGCGCCCGCCGACCGAATGTACACCTTC.

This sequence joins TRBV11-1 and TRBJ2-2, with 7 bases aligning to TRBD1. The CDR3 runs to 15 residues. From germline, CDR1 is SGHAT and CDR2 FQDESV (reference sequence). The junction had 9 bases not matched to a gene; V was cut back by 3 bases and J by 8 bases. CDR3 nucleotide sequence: TGTGCCAGCAGCTTCAAGGGGGCCCGCCCGGGGGAGCTGTTTTTT. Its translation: CASSFKGARPGELFF.

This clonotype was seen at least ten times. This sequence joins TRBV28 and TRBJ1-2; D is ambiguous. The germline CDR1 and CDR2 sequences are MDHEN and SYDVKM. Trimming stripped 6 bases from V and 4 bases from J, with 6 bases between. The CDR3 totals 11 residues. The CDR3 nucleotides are TGTGCCAGCAGCTCTTTCTATGGCTACACCTTC. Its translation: CASSSFYGYTF.

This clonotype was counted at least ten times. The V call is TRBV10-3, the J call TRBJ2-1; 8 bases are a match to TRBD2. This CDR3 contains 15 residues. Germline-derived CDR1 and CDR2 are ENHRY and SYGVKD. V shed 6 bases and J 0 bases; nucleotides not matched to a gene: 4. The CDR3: CAISESGSSYNEQFF. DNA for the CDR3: TGTGCCATCAGCGAAAGCGGGAGCTCCTACAATGAGCAGTTCTTC.

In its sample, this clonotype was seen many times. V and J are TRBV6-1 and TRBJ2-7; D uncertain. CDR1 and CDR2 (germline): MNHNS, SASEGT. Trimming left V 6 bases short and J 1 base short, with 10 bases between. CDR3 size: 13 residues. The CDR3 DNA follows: TGTGCCAGCAGCCTGACGATATCCTACGAGCAGTACTTC. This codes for CASSLTISYEQYF.

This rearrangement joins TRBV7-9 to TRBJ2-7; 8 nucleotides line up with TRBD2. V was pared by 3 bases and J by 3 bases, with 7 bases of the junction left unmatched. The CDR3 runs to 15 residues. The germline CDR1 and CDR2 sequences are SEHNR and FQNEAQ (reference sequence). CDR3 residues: CASSFPGLGVYEQYF. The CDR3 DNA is TGTGCCAGCAGCTTCCCGGGACTAGGGGTCTACGAGCAGTACTTC.

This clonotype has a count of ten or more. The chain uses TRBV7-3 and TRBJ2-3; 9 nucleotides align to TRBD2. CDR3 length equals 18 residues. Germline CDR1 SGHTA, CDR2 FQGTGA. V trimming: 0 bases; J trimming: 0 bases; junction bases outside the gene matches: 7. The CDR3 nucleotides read TGTGCCAGCAGCTTAACATTCTTTAGCGGGAGTAGCACAGATACGCAGTATTTT. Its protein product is CASSLTFFSGSSTDTQYF.

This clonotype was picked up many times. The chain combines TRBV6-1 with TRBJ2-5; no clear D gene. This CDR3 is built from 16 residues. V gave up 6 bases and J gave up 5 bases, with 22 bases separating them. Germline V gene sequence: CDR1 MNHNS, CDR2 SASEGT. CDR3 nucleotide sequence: TGTGCCAGCAGGCCGATCTCGGGTCCGACGGTGGAGACCCAGTACTTC. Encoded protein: CASRPISGPTVETQYF.